These T cell receptor beta chains were read from a single sample in a study of blood T cell repertoires in COVID-19. Clones were read by immunoSEQ multiplex PCR, and TCRdb kept only the in-frame ones, dropping some. The data contain about 46,000 clones, 70% to 90% of them singletons. What was sequenced was PBMCs or T cells enriched from blood (not recorded which). The receptors were gathered from a woman aged 45 to 65 who had recovered from COVID-19. Each CDR3 is given with its conserved first and last residue. The D gene is left open where the match is weak. Rows may omit the clone size; those that give it use once, few, many or a size class.

v_call: TRBV15
j_call: TRBJ1-4
clone_size: -
d_call: TRBD1
cdr3_nt: TGTGCCACCAGCATCAGGGGGGTGGGAAAACTGTTTTTT
cdr3_aa: CATSIRGVGKLFF

v_call: TRBV6-5
j_call: TRBJ1-1
clone_size: -
d_call: -
cdr3_nt: TGTGCCAGCAGTTACTCAGGGAGGGCGGGCACTGAAGCTTTCTTT
cdr3_aa: CASSYSGRAGTEAFF

v_call: TRBV9
j_call: TRBJ2-2
clone_size: once
d_call: -
cdr3_nt: TGTGCCAGCAGCGTAGGAGACACCAACACCGGGGAGCTGTTTTTT
cdr3_aa: CASSVGDTNTGELFF

v_call: TRBV3-1/TRBV3-2
j_call: TRBJ1-5
clone_size: -
d_call: -
cdr3_nt: TGTGCCAGCAGTCGACAAGGCAATCAGCCCCAGCATTTT
cdr3_aa: CASSRQGNQPQHF

v_call: TRBV30
j_call: TRBJ1-5
clone_size: once
d_call: -
cdr3_nt: TGTGCCTGGAGTGTACGAGGACAGCCAGATAGCAATCAGCCCCAGCATTTT
cdr3_aa: CAWSVRGQPDSNQPQHF

v_call: TRBV23-1
j_call: TRBJ2-3
clone_size: -
d_call: -
cdr3_nt: TGCGCCATACCCGGGAGCCGCGGAGATACGCAGTATTTT
cdr3_aa: CAIPGSRGDTQYF

v_call: TRBV5-1
j_call: TRBJ1-1
clone_size: -
d_call: -
cdr3_nt: TGCGCCAGCAGCTTGGAACCCGTATTCGGGAACACTGAAGCTTTCTTT
cdr3_aa: CASSLEPVFGNTEAFF

v_call: TRBV7-3
j_call: TRBJ1-2
clone_size: -
d_call: TRBD1
cdr3_nt: TGTGCCAGCAGCCCGGGACAGGGGGCATACACCTTC
cdr3_aa: CASSPGQGAYTF

v_call: TRBV10-2
j_call: TRBJ2-3
clone_size: -
d_call: -
cdr3_nt: TGCGCCAGCAGTCACGGGTTGGGAGATACGCAGTATTTT
cdr3_aa: CASSHGLGDTQYF

v_call: TRBV29-1
j_call: TRBJ2-5
clone_size: -
d_call: -
cdr3_nt: TGCAGCGTTGACTCGTCAGGGCCGGAGACCCAGTACTTC
cdr3_aa: CSVDSSGPETQYF

v_call: TRBV28
j_call: TRBJ1-6
clone_size: -
d_call: -
cdr3_nt: TGTGCCAGCACCACGGGACAACTATATAATTCACCCCTCCACTTT
cdr3_aa: CASTTGQLYNSPLHF

v_call: TRBV5-4
j_call: TRBJ2-2
clone_size: -
d_call: TRBD2
cdr3_nt: TGTGCCAGCAGCCCGAGGCGGGGGTCCACCGGGGAGCTGTTTTTT
cdr3_aa: CASSPRRGSTGELFF

v_call: TRBV19
j_call: TRBJ1-3
clone_size: -
d_call: -
cdr3_nt: TGTGCCAGTAGAGCCCGAGCGATCATCTCTGGAAACACCATATATTTT
cdr3_aa: CASRARAIISGNTIYF

v_call: TRBV9
j_call: TRBJ1-1
clone_size: -
d_call: -
cdr3_nt: TGTGCCAGCAGCAGATACAAGACTCAGAACACTGAAGCTTTCTTT
cdr3_aa: CASSRYKTQNTEAFF

v_call: TRBV19
j_call: TRBJ2-2
clone_size: -
d_call: -
cdr3_nt: TGTGCCAGTAGGATCGACCAGGGAGGCGCCGGGGAGCTGTTTTTT
cdr3_aa: CASRIDQGGAGELFF

v_call: TRBV4-1
j_call: TRBJ2-1
clone_size: -
d_call: TRBD1
cdr3_nt: TGCGCCAGCAGCCAAGATCAGGGGACAGGGATTTACAATGAGCAGTTCTTC
cdr3_aa: CASSQDQGTGIYNEQFF

v_call: TRBV3-1/TRBV3-2
j_call: TRBJ2-3
clone_size: -
d_call: -
cdr3_nt: TGTGCCAGCAGCCATATAGGAGCAGATACGCAGTATTTT
cdr3_aa: CASSHIGADTQYF

v_call: TRBV27
j_call: TRBJ2-3
clone_size: once
d_call: -
cdr3_nt: TGTGCCAGCAGGCCCAACAGGGCTACAGATACGCAGTATTTT
cdr3_aa: CASRPNRATDTQYF

v_call: TRBV5-1
j_call: TRBJ2-5
clone_size: -
d_call: -
cdr3_nt: TGCGCCAGCAGCTTGGCTCTCTTCGGGACCCAGTACTTC
cdr3_aa: CASSLALFGTQYF

v_call: TRBV10-3
j_call: TRBJ1-1
clone_size: once
d_call: TRBD1
cdr3_nt: TGTGCCATCAGAGGACAGGAGAACACTGAAGCTTTCTTT
cdr3_aa: CAIRGQENTEAFF

v_call: TRBV6-6
j_call: TRBJ2-1
clone_size: -
d_call: TRBD1
cdr3_nt: TGTGCCAGCAGCCCCAAAAGACAGGGTCGGGACAATGAGCAGTTCTTC
cdr3_aa: CASSPKRQGRDNEQFF

v_call: TRBV18
j_call: TRBJ2-5
clone_size: -
d_call: TRBD2
cdr3_nt: TGTGCCAGCTCACCATCGGCGGGGGTCGAGGAGACCCAGTACTTC
cdr3_aa: CASSPSAGVEETQYF

v_call: TRBV18
j_call: TRBJ1-1
clone_size: -
d_call: -
cdr3_nt: TGTGCCAGCTCACCAGATCTCGGGGGCACTGAAGCTTTCTTT
cdr3_aa: CASSPDLGGTEAFF

v_call: TRBV18
j_call: TRBJ2-3
clone_size: -
d_call: -
cdr3_nt: TGTGCCAGCTCACGGCAGGGCGTCGGAAGCACAGATACGCAGTATTTT
cdr3_aa: CASSRQGVGSTDTQYF

v_call: TRBV4-3
j_call: TRBJ2-1
clone_size: -
d_call: -
cdr3_nt: TGCGCCAGCAGCCAAGATTTAGGCGGGGAGTACAATGAGCAGTTCTTC
cdr3_aa: CASSQDLGGEYNEQFF

v_call: TRBV25-1
j_call: TRBJ2-5
clone_size: -
d_call: TRBD2
cdr3_nt: TGTGCCAGCTGTGGCGGGGGGTCACAAGAGACCCAGTACTTC
cdr3_aa: CASCGGGSQETQYF

v_call: TRBV19
j_call: TRBJ1-5
clone_size: -
d_call: -
cdr3_nt: TGTGCCAGTAGTCCGGGAGTCAATCAGCCCCAGCATTTT
cdr3_aa: CASSPGVNQPQHF

v_call: TRBV7-8
j_call: TRBJ1-5
clone_size: few
d_call: TRBD1
cdr3_nt: TGTGCCAGCAGCTACCGGACAGGCACGAATCAGCCCCAGCATTTT
cdr3_aa: CASSYRTGTNQPQHF

v_call: TRBV6-5
j_call: TRBJ1-2
clone_size: -
d_call: -
cdr3_nt: TGTGCCAGCAGTTACTCGTCAGGGTCACCTAACTATGGCTACACCTTC
cdr3_aa: CASSYSSGSPNYGYTF

v_call: TRBV9
j_call: TRBJ2-3
clone_size: once
d_call: TRBD2
cdr3_nt: TGTGCCAGCGGGGGGACTAGCTTGTCAGATACGCAGTATTTT
cdr3_aa: CASGGTSLSDTQYF

v_call: TRBV7-8
j_call: TRBJ1-5
clone_size: medium-sized
d_call: -
cdr3_nt: TGTGCCAGCAGCCTCTACAGGACTCAGCCCCAGCATTTT
cdr3_aa: CASSLYRTQPQHF

v_call: TRBV3-1/TRBV3-2
j_call: TRBJ2-7
clone_size: -
d_call: TRBD2
cdr3_nt: TGTGCCAGCAGCCGGGGACTAGGCAGCTCCTACGAGCAGTACTTC
cdr3_aa: CASSRGLGSSYEQYF

v_call: TRBV6-5
j_call: TRBJ2-2
clone_size: -
d_call: TRBD2
cdr3_nt: TGTGCCAGCAGTTACGCGAGCGGGAGCCACACCGGGGAGCTGTTTTTT
cdr3_aa: CASSYASGSHTGELFF

v_call: TRBV28
j_call: TRBJ2-7
clone_size: -
d_call: -
cdr3_nt: TGTGCCAGCAGTTTCCCCCTGGACTGGGGAAGTTCCTACGAGCAGTACTTC
cdr3_aa: CASSFPLDWGSSYEQYF

v_call: TRBV4-3
j_call: TRBJ2-3
clone_size: -
d_call: TRBD1
cdr3_nt: TGCGCCAGCAGCCAAGTTACGGACAGGGTTTATACGCAGTATTTT
cdr3_aa: CASSQVTDRVYTQYF

v_call: TRBV5-1
j_call: TRBJ1-2
clone_size: once
d_call: TRBD1
cdr3_nt: TGCGCCAGCAGCTTGGTGGACAGGGCCAACTATGGCTACACCTTC
cdr3_aa: CASSLVDRANYGYTF

v_call: TRBV27
j_call: TRBJ1-6
clone_size: -
d_call: TRBD1
cdr3_nt: TGTGCCAGCAGTTTAAAGGCAGGGGGCAACTCACCCCTCCACTTT
cdr3_aa: CASSLKAGGNSPLHF

v_call: TRBV7-9
j_call: TRBJ2-2
clone_size: medium-sized
d_call: -
cdr3_nt: TGTGCCAGCAGCCCCGCTGGACAGGCGGGGACCCGGGAGCTGTTTTTT
cdr3_aa: CASSPAGQAGTRELFF

v_call: TRBV5-4
j_call: TRBJ2-3
clone_size: -
d_call: TRBD1
cdr3_nt: TGTGCCAGCAGCCTAGGACAGGTTTGGGATACGCAGTATTTT
cdr3_aa: CASSLGQVWDTQYF

v_call: TRBV9
j_call: TRBJ2-1
clone_size: -
d_call: TRBD2
cdr3_nt: TGTGCCAGCACCGAGAGGACGACTAGCGGGTCTGAGCAGTTCTTC
cdr3_aa: CASTERTTSGSEQFF

v_call: TRBV5-4
j_call: TRBJ2-7
clone_size: once
d_call: TRBD1
cdr3_nt: TGTGCCAGCAGCCCTGGACAGGACTACGAGCAGTACTTC
cdr3_aa: CASSPGQDYEQYF

v_call: TRBV28
j_call: TRBJ2-2
clone_size: once
d_call: TRBD2
cdr3_nt: TGTGCCAGCAGTTTTATCGGGACTAGCGGGACGAACACCGGGGAGCTGTTTTTT
cdr3_aa: CASSFIGTSGTNTGELFF

v_call: TRBV6-5
j_call: TRBJ1-6
clone_size: -
d_call: -
cdr3_nt: TGTGCCAGCAGTTACTCGGCGGCGCTGAATTCACCCCTCCACTTT
cdr3_aa: CASSYSAALNSPLHF

v_call: TRBV19
j_call: TRBJ2-5
clone_size: -
d_call: -
cdr3_nt: TGTGCCAGTACCAGGCAGGGCCCTCGGAGTGGCCAAGAGACCCAGTACTTC
cdr3_aa: CASTRQGPRSGQETQYF

v_call: TRBV5-4
j_call: TRBJ2-5
clone_size: -
d_call: TRBD2
cdr3_nt: TGTGCCAGCAGCCGGACTAGCGGGGCGATCCAAGAGACCCAGTACTTC
cdr3_aa: CASSRTSGAIQETQYF

v_call: TRBV4-3
j_call: TRBJ2-1
clone_size: once
d_call: TRBD2
cdr3_nt: TGCGCCAGCAGCCAGGTAATAGGCGGGAGTTGGAATGAGCAGTTCTTC
cdr3_aa: CASSQVIGGSWNEQFF

v_call: TRBV7-7
j_call: TRBJ2-3
clone_size: once
d_call: TRBD2
cdr3_nt: TGTGCCAGCAGTTTTAGCGGGGGGGCCACAGATACGCAGTATTTT
cdr3_aa: CASSFSGGATDTQYF

v_call: TRBV20-1
j_call: TRBJ2-1
clone_size: -
d_call: -
cdr3_nt: TGCAGTGAGGAACAGTACAATGAGCAGTTCTTC
cdr3_aa: CSEEQYNEQFF

v_call: TRBV2
j_call: TRBJ2-5
clone_size: -
d_call: TRBD1
cdr3_nt: TGTGCCAGCGGTGGACAGGGGGCTGAGACCCAGTACTTC
cdr3_aa: CASGGQGAETQYF

v_call: TRBV6-6
j_call: TRBJ2-7
clone_size: -
d_call: TRBD1
cdr3_nt: TGTGCCAGCAGCCGCGATGAACAGGGGCCCGAGCAGTACTTC
cdr3_aa: CASSRDEQGPEQYF

v_call: TRBV5-1
j_call: TRBJ2-7
clone_size: -
d_call: -
cdr3_nt: TGCGCCAGCAGCTTTTCTGGAGGCGAGCAGTACTTC
cdr3_aa: CASSFSGGEQYF

v_call: TRBV11-2
j_call: TRBJ2-7
clone_size: -
d_call: -
cdr3_nt: TGTGCCAGCAGCTGGTCAACCGGGTCTTACTACGAGCAGTACTTC
cdr3_aa: CASSWSTGSYYEQYF

v_call: TRBV6-5
j_call: TRBJ1-2
clone_size: -
d_call: -
cdr3_nt: TGTGCCAGCAGTTCCCTCCAGGGGTCTGGAGGAGGCTACACCTTC
cdr3_aa: CASSSLQGSGGGYTF